Following are 28 T cell receptor beta chains from one sample sequenced in a study of Ad26.COV2.S vaccination and SARS-CoV-2 variants. Using immunoSEQ multiplex PCR, the repertoire was profiled, and TCRdb retains in-frame clones only, with some absent. The table lists around 450,000 clones, roughly 89% of them singletons, with approximately 2.5% in the top ten. Treatment here: approximately 18 received Ad26.COV2.S at low or high dose, single or two shots; about 5 received placebo; per-sample allocation not given. Specimen acquisition occurred on day 63 following the initial vaccine or placebo injection. Here the sequenced sample was peripheral blood, taken in a trial of Ad26.COV2.S vaccine versus placebo. The source of these receptors is a person aged 18-60 years who received the Ad26.COV2.S COVID-19 vaccine or a placebo.

The CDR3 sequence: CSVTGTVTNYEQYF. The CDR3 DNA is TGCAGCGTTACAGGAACCGTAACAAACTACGAGCAGTACTTC. The chain recombines TRBV29-1 with TRBJ2-7, with D maybe TRBD1 (5 bases). This CDR3 comprises 14 residues. CDR1 is SQVTM and CDR2 is ANQGSEA in the germline V gene. Between the trimmed V and J ends, which lost 5 bases and 3 bases, there was a span of 17 bases.

This clone was recorded a few times. The gene calls are TRBV28 and TRBJ2-7; TRBD1 matches 9 bases. With V trimmed by 2 bases and J by 4 bases, 6 bases remained unmatched. The germline CDR1 and CDR2 sequences are MDHEN and SYDVKM. The CDR3 is 15 residues long. The CDR3, as DNA: TGTGCCAGCAGTTTAGGAACAGGGGGCACTTACGAGCAGTACTTC. Translating it yields CASSLGTGGTYEQYF.

Only one count was recorded for this clone. V gene TRBV5-1 combines with J gene TRBJ2-1; 15 positions match TRBD2. J was trimmed by 9 bases and V by 3 bases; bases with no gene match: 10. The length of the CDR3 is 17 residues. From germline, CDR1 is SGHRS and CDR2 YFSETQ. The CDR3: CASSSARTSGRAGEQFF. CDR3 DNA: TGCGCCAGCAGCTCCGCGCGGACTAGCGGGAGGGCGGGTGAGCAGTTCTTC. Supplemented by reference TRBV5-1 and TRBJ2-1, the full variable domain reads KAGVTQTPRYLIKTRGQQVTLSCSPISGHRSVSWYQQTPGQGLQFLFEYFSETQRNKGNFPGRFSGRQFSNSRSEMNVSTLELGDSALYLCASSSARTSGRAGEQFFGPGTRLTVL.

This clone was found once. The rearrangement uses TRBV3-1 (or the pseudogene TRBV3-2) and TRBJ1-2; D may be TRBD1 (6 bases). Trimming took off 0 bases at V and 3 bases at J, with 14 bases between the two ends. Per germline, CDR1 LGHDT and CDR2 YNNKEL (reference sequence). The CDR3 is 16 residues long. CDR3 bases: TGTGCCAGCAGCCAAGATTTTGCGGGGGCTGACTATGGCTACACCTTC. Translated: CASSQDFAGADYGYTF.

The chain links TRBV18 to TRBJ2-1, with 7 bases lining up with TRBD2. Germline V lookup: CDR1 KGHSH, CDR2 LQKENI. V was clipped by 3 bases and J by 6 bases; unmatched bases: 11. CDR3 length equals 16 residues. CDR3 loop: CASSPPGGGASNEQFF. In nucleotides, the CDR3 is TGTGCCAGCTCACCGCCGGGAGGAGGGGCATCCAATGAGCAGTTCTTC.

This clone was recorded only once. V is TRBV29-1 and J is TRBJ1-2, with no clear D. Germline V gene data show CDR1 as SQVTM and CDR2 as ANQGSEA. V was clipped by 6 bases and J by 4 bases, with 15 bases between them. The CDR3 spans 13 residues. The CDR3 region is CSVAYGSSYGYTF. CDR3 bases: TGCAGCGTCGCCTACGGGAGTTCCTATGGCTACACCTTC.

CDR3 DNA sequence: TGTGCCATCAGTGAGAGTGATTGGGGAGGCCGAGGCAACACTGAAGCTTTCTTT. Amino acids: CAISESDWGGRGNTEAFF. V is TRBV10-3 and J is TRBJ1-1, with unresolved D. Per germline, CDR1 ENHRY and CDR2 SYGVKD. Trimming removed 2 bases from V and 2 bases from J, with 21 bases in between. This CDR3 spans 18 amino acids.

This chain connects TRBV28 to TRBJ2-2, with 7 bases identical to TRBD2. With V trimmed by 4 bases and J by 2 bases, 4 bases remained unmatched. CDR3 length: 15 residues. Germline values: CDR1 MDHEN, CDR2 SYDVKM. The CDR3 DNA is TGTGCCAGCAGTTATCTAGCGGCCAACACCGGGGAGCTGTTTTTT. This codes for CASSYLAANTGELFF.

This chain connects TRBV11-1 to TRBJ2-3, with 9 bases fitting TRBD2. Trimming cost V 5 bases and J 2 bases; bases outside gene matches: 8. Germline V gene lookup returns CDR1 SGHAT and CDR2 FQDESV (reference sequence). CDR3 length: 16 amino acids. The CDR3 reads CASSLGVAGDTDTQYF. The CDR3 DNA sequence: TGTGCCAGCAGCCTGGGGGTAGCGGGGGACACAGATACGCAGTATTTT.

The V and J genes are TRBV11-2 and TRBJ2-7, with a tentative D call TRBD2 (5 bases). Germline CDR1 reads SGHAT; CDR2 reads FQNNGV. This CDR3 region has 13 residues. Deletions cut 2 bases from V and 6 bases from J, with 11 bases between. The CDR3 DNA follows: TGTGCCAGCAGCTTACAGAGGGATGGCGAGCAGTACGTC. It yields the protein CASSLQRDGEQYV.

This rearrangement joins TRBV7-2 to TRBJ1-5; D is uncertain. Trimming shortened V by 1 base and J by 11 bases, and 15 bases separated the two germline ends. The CDR3 length is 14 residues. Per the germline V gene, CDR1 is SGHTA and CDR2 is FQGNSA. CDR3 protein: CASSLGVMLDAQHF. As DNA, the CDR3 is TGTGCCAGCAGCTTAGGTGTTATGCTAGATGCCCAGCATTTT. The entire variable domain, with the rest obtained from reference TRBV7-2 and TRBJ1-5, is as follows: GAGVSQSPSNKVTEKGKDVELRCDPISGHTALYWYRQSLGQGLEFLIYFQGNSAPDKSGLPSDRFSAERTGGSVSTLTIQRTQQEDSAVYLCASSLGVMLDAQHFGDGTRLSIL.

This clone was recorded only once. The chain carries TRBV24-1 and TRBJ2-2; D is ambiguous. This CDR3 contains 14 residues. Trimming removed 1 base at V and 7 bases at J, with 9 bases between. Germline V CDR1 and CDR2: KGHDR, SFDVKD. The CDR3 DNA reads as TGTGCCACCAGTGATTTACAAGATGTCGGGGAGCTGTTTTTT. Its protein product is CATSDLQDVGELFF.

The rearrangement uses TRBV7-2 and TRBJ1-3; D not certain. CDR3 length: 13 residues. Trimming pared 2 bases from V and 5 bases from J, leaving 7 bases between. CDR1 and CDR2 from the germline V gene are SGHTA and FQGNSA. The CDR3 DNA follows: TGTGCCAGCAGCTTAAGGAGGAGAAACACCATATATTTT. The encoded protein is CASSLRRRNTIYF.

This chain joins TRBV4-1 and TRBJ1-6; D is perhaps TRBD1 (5 bases). Germline loops: CDR1 MGHRA, CDR2 YSYEKL. The CDR3 has 14 residues. The ends were cut back, 4 bases at V and 4 bases at J, with 8 bases in the middle. CDR3 sequence: CASSLDSYNSPLHF. The CDR3 DNA sequence: TGCGCCAGCAGCCTCGACAGTTATAATTCACCCCTCCACTTT.

J is TRBJ2-5 and V is TRBV5-5; maybe TRBD2 (6 bases). The germline gives CDR1 SGHKS, CDR2 YYEKEE (reference sequence). Trimming left V 5 bases short and J 1 base short, with 12 bases between. The CDR3 spans 14 residues. The CDR3 loop reads CASRQTSSQETQYF. CDR3 bases: TGTGCCAGCAGGCAGACTAGTTCCCAAGAGACCCAGTACTTC.

The chain is built from TRBV18 and TRBJ2-2; no clear D gene. This CDR3 comprises 14 residues. Germline CDR1 and CDR2: KGHSH and LQKENI. V gave up 4 bases and J gave up 4 bases, with 10 bases separating them. The CDR3 DNA follows: TGTGCCAGCTCACGTCGGACGGTCACCGGGGAGCTGTTTTTT. This gives the protein CASSRRTVTGELFF.

The V call is TRBV11-2, the J call TRBJ2-5, with TRBD2 identical over 7 bases. CDR3 length equals 17 residues. Per the germline V gene, CDR1 is SGHAT and CDR2 is FQNNGV. V dropped 1 base and J dropped 5; count of bases not matched to a gene: 13. CDR3 DNA: TGTGCCAGCAGCTTAGCGGTGGGGAGGGGAGGGGCGGAGACCCAGTACTTC. Protein: CASSLAVGRGGAETQYF.

The chain combines TRBV25-1 with TRBJ1-1, with D unresolved. The CDR3 extends over 14 amino acids. V was pared by 3 bases and J by 3 bases, with 11 bases between. The germline V gene has CDR1 MGHDK and CDR2 SYGVNS. The CDR3 loop is CASSESVGHTEAFF. CDR3 bases: TGTGCCAGCAGTGAGTCCGTCGGCCACACTGAAGCTTTCTTT.

The chain uses TRBV29-1 and TRBJ2-3; 7 bases match TRBD2. V shed 4 bases, J shed 5 bases, and the junction held 12 bases outside the gene matches. The CDR3 loop spans 15 amino acids. The V gene's germline CDR1 is SQVTM and CDR2 ANQGSEA. CDR3 coding DNA: TGCAGCGTTGGGGGACTAAAGGTTACGGGAGATACGCAGTATTTT. It is translated as CSVGGLKVTGDTQYF.

This chain links TRBV28 with TRBJ1-2; D possibly corresponds to TRBD1 (6 bases). V was cut by 6 bases and J by 5 bases, with 19 bases left in between. CDR1 is MDHEN, CDR2 SYDVKM, per germline. This CDR3 is built from 15 residues. The CDR3 DNA is TGTGCCAGCAGACCTGTACAGGGCCGGGGGTATGGCTACACCTTC. Protein product: CASRPVQGRGYGYTF.

As regards this clone: This likely comes from a read error, as the CDR3 has no conserved phenylalanine or tryptophan at its end. The DNA is omitted, as the CDR3 cannot be located on it reliably, and the CDR3 follows TCRdb's listing. J is TRBJ2-7 and V is TRBV28; the table assigns TRBD2, which was not confirmed against the DNA. The CDR3 region is 8 residues in length, termini included. Germline V CDR1 and CDR2: MDHEN, SYDVKM. CDR3 sequence reads: CASREGLH.

The chain recombines TRBV7-6 with TRBJ1-1; D gene uncertain. V was cut by 0 bases and J by 1 base, with 3 bases left in between. Germline V gives CDR1 SGHVS, CDR2 FNYEAQ. The CDR3 runs 13 residues. Written as DNA, the CDR3 is TGTGCCAGCAGCTTAGCAGGGAACACTGAAGCTTTCTTT. It specifies CASSLAGNTEAFF.

The chain uses TRBV19 and TRBJ2-1, with D perhaps assigned TRBD1 or TRBD2 (5 bases each). This CDR3 has 16 residues. V gave up 3 bases and J gave up 5 bases, with 17 bases separating them. CDR1 is LNHDA, CDR2 SQIVND, per germline (reference sequence). The CDR3 DNA follows: TGTGCCAGTAGTATCCCCCCCGGGGCGCGAAACAATGAGCAGTTCTTC. Translating it yields CASSIPPGARNNEQFF.

V is TRBV5-1 and J is TRBJ1-1; D is unclear. The CDR3 consists of 14 residues. V was cut by 4 bases and J by 1 base, with 11 bases left in between. CDR1 is SGHRS, CDR2 YFSETQ, per germline. The CDR3 here is CASSPPGWNTEAFF. Here the CDR3 DNA reads TGCGCCAGCAGCCCCCCGGGTTGGAACACTGAAGCTTTCTTT. Combining the CDR3 with reference TRBV5-1 and TRBJ1-1 gives the whole variable domain KAGVTQTPRYLIKTRGQQVTLSCSPISGHRSVSWYQQTPGQGLQFLFEYFSETQRNKGNFPGRFSGRQFSNSRSEMNVSTLELGDSALYLCASSPPGWNTEAFFGQGTRLTVV.

The rearrangement uses TRBV7-2 and TRBJ1-5, with D uncertain. This CDR3 comprises 14 residues. V was cut by 5 bases and J by 7 bases, with 15 bases left in between. Germline lookup yields CDR1 SGHTA and CDR2 FQGNSA. Written as DNA, the CDR3 is TGTGCCAGCAGCCCCCGGGTCTCCGGCCAGCCCCAGCATTTT. This translates into CASSPRVSGQPQHF.

The J gene is TRBJ1-1, the V gene TRBV18; D is unclear. Germline loops: CDR1 KGHSH, CDR2 LQKENI. This CDR3 comprises 13 residues. V was shortened by 5 bases and J by 11 bases, with 18 bases between the two germline ends. The CDR3 sequence is CASSFRAEVSAFF. The CDR3 nucleotides are TGTGCCAGCTCATTCCGGGCAGAAGTGTCTGCTTTCTTT.

The chain couples TRBV27 to TRBJ2-1; TRBD1 might be the D (5 bases). Per germline, CDR1 MNHEY and CDR2 SMNVEV (reference sequence). V lost 8 bases, J lost 4 bases, and 15 bases lay in between. This CDR3 has 14 residues. CDR3: CASGAGMAYNEQFF. CDR3 nucleotides: TGTGCCAGCGGGGCAGGGATGGCATACAATGAGCAGTTCTTC.

The V call is TRBV12-3 or TRBV12-4, the J call TRBJ1-6; a possible D gene is TRBD1 (6 bases). This CDR3 has 13 residues. V lost 6 bases, J lost 4 bases, and 7 bases lay in between. This CDR3 is CASRDSYNSPLHF. CDR3 in DNA: TGTGCCAGCAGGGACAGTTATAATTCACCCCTCCACTTT.